The present entry profiles one TCR beta chain with its context. Its antigen remains unknown. These data originate in a study of Ad26.COV2.S vaccination and SARS-CoV-2 variants. Study-level findings and limits: The study found similar non-spike TCR breadth in vaccine and placebo recipients.

Data came from immunoSEQ multiplex PCR; TCRdb stores just in-frame clones and leaves some out. This table has fewer than 400,000 clones, about 82% appearing once. The treatment denotes: around 19 received Ad26.COV2.S at low or high dose, single or two shots; several received placebo; per-sample allocation not given. Sample collection was performed on day 63 after the first vaccine or placebo injection. With 5 bases removed from V and 0 bases from J, the gap between germline ends came to 15 bases. CDR1 is SGHNT, CDR2 YENEEA, per germline. This CDR3 spans 16 amino acids. Sequencing was performed on peripheral blood, taken in a trial of Ad26.COV2.S vaccine versus placebo. This chain links TRBV11-3 with TRBJ2-3; D is undetermined. The TCR sequence derives from a person aged 18-60 years who received the Ad26.COV2.S COVID-19 vaccine or a placebo. The CDR3 reads CASSPGLESSTDTQYF. The CDR3 DNA follows: TGTGCCAGCAGCCCCGGGTTGGAATCTAGCACAGATACGCAGTATTTT.